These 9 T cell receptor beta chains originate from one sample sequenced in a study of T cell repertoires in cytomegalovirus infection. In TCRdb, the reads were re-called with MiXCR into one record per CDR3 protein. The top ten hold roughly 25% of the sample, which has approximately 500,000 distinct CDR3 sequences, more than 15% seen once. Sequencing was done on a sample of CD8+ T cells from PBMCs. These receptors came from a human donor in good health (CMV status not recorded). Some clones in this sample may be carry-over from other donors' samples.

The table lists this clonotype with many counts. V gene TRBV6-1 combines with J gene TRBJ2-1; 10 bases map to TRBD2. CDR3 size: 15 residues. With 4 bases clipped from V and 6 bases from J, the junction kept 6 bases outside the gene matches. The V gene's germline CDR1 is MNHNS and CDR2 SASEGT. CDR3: CASSVPGLAFNEQFF. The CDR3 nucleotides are TGTGCCAGCAGTGTGCCGGGACTAGCGTTCAATGAGCAGTTCTTC.

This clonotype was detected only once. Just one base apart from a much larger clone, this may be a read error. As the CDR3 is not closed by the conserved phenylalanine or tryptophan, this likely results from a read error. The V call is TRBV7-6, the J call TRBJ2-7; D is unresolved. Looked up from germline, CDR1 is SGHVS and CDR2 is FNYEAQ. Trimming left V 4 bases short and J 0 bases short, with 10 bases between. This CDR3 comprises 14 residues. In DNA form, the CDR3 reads TGTGCCAGCAGCTACCCTACAAGCTCCTACGAGCAGTACTTA. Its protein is CASSYPTSSYEQYL.

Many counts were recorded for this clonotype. CDR3 DNA sequence: TGTGCCAGCAGCTTCCGGGACAGGGAGTACGAGCAGTACTTC. Protein: CASSFRDREYEQYF. The rearrangement links TRBV5-4 to TRBJ2-7, with 9 bases lining up with TRBD1. This CDR3 has 14 residues. Germline V lookup: CDR1 SGHNT, CDR2 YYREEE (reference sequence). The trim removed 2 bases at V and 4 bases at J, leaving 4 bases unmatched.

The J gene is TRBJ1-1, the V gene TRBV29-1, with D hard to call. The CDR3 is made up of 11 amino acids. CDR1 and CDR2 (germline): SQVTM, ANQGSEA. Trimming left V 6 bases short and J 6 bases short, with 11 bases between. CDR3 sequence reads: CSVIEGAEAFF. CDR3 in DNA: TGCAGCGTCATTGAGGGCGCTGAAGCTTTCTTT.

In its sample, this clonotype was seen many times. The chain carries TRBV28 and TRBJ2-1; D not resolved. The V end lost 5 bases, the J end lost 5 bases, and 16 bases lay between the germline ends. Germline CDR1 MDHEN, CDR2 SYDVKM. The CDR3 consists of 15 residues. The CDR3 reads CASSPWGGGDNEQFF. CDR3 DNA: TGTGCCAGCAGTCCCTGGGGTGGTGGCGACAATGAGCAGTTCTTC. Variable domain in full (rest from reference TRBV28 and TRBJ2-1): DVKVTQSSRYLVKRTGEKVFLECVQDMDHENMFWYRQDPGLGLRLIYFSYDVKMKEKGDIPEGYSVSREKKERFSLILESASTNQTSMYLCASSPWGGGDNEQFFGPGTRLTVL.

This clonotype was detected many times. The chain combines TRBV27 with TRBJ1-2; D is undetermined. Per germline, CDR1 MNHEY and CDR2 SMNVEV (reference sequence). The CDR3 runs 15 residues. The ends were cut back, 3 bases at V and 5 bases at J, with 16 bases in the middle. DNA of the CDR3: TGTGCCAGCAGTTTCCGGATGGTGGGGATTTATGGCTACACCTTC. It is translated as CASSFRMVGIYGYTF.

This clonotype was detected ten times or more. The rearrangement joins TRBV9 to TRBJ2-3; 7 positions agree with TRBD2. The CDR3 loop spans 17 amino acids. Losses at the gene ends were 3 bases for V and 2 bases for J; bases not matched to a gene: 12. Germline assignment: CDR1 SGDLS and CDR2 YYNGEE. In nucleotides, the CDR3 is TGTGCCAGCAGCGGATCGCCCGCTAGCGGCTACACAGATACGCAGTATTTT. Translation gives CASSGSPASGYTDTQYF.

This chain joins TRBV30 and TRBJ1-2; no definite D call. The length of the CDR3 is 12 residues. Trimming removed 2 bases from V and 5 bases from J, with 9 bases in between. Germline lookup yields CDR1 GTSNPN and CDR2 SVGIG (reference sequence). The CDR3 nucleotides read TGTGCCTGGAGTTTGGAGCTTTATGGCTACACCTTC. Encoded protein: CAWSLELYGYTF.

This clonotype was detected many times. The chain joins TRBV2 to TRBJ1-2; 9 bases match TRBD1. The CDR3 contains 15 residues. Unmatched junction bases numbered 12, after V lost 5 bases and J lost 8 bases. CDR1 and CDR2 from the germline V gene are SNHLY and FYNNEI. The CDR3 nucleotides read TGTGCCAGCAGTCCACCCGGGACAGGGCCTTGGGGCTACACCTTC. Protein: CASSPPGTGPWGYTF.